Listed below are T cell receptor beta chains from one sample, sequenced in a study of blood T cells in healthy people across ages. TCRdb fed the 5' RACE reads into MiXCR, producing one record per CDR3 protein. The sample has hundreds of thousands of distinct CDR3 sequences; approximately 30% are singletons. The sample consisted of blood. These receptors originate from an elderly woman in good health. CDR3s include the opening cysteine and the closing phenylalanine or tryptophan. D genes are given only for firm matches. Clone sizes are given selectively: once, few, many, or a class where the clone is expanded.

d_call j_call v_call clone_size cdr3_aa cdr3_nt
. TRBJ1-5 TRBV27 . CASSPGAAWQPQHF TGTGCCAGCAGCCCCGGGGCGGCATGGCAGCCCCAGCATTTT
. TRBJ2-1 TRBV7-9 many CASSLGVSYNEQFF TGTGCCAGCAGCTTAGGGGTATCCTACAATGAGCAGTTCTTC
TRBD1 TRBJ1-2 TRBV28 . CASGRQGATNYGYTF TGTGCCAGTGGAAGGCAGGGGGCTACTAACTATGGCTACACCTTC
TRBD2 TRBJ2-1 TRBV7-2 many CASSLWRGGEQFF TGTGCCAGCAGCTTATGGCGGGGGGGTGAGCAGTTCTTC
. TRBJ1-3 TRBV10-3 . CAISDAEDSSGNTIYF TGTGCCATCAGCGATGCCGAGGATTCGTCTGGAAACACCATATATTTT
. TRBJ2-7 TRBV20-1 many CSASPGAPPSEQYF TGCAGTGCTTCCCCGGGGGCGCCTCCCTCCGAGCAGTACTTC
TRBD1 TRBJ2-7 TRBV15 many CATSRGQGAREQYF TGTGCCACCAGCAGGGGACAGGGGGCTCGTGAGCAGTACTTC
. TRBJ2-5 TRBV28 . CASSLAMAVLETQYF TGTGCCAGCAGCTTAGCGATGGCGGTTTTGGAGACCCAGTACTTC
TRBD1 TRBJ1-5 TRBV7-2 many CASSAYRGQPQHF TGTGCCAGCAGCGCCTACAGGGGGCAGCCCCAGCATTTT
. TRBJ1-1 TRBV5-1 . CASSRGFTEAFF TGCGCCAGCTCCCGGGGGTTCACCGAAGCTTTCTTT
. TRBJ2-6 TRBV3-1 many CASSQVRSGANVLTF TGTGCCAGCAGCCAAGTTAGGTCTGGGGCCAACGTCCTGACTTTC
. TRBJ1-5 TRBV20-1 . CSASQQGLGNQPQHF TGCAGTGCGTCACAACAGGGTTTGGGTAATCAGCCCCAGCATTTT
. TRBJ1-5 TRBV19 . CASSRLQTASNQPQHF TGTGCCAGTAGCAGGCTCCAAACGGCTAGCAATCAGCCCCAGCATTTT
. TRBJ2-5 TRBV5-5 many CASSRAGAGETQYF TGTGCCAGCAGCCGTGCGGGGGCTGGGGAGACCCAGTACTTC
TRBD2 TRBJ2-1 TRBV20-1 . CSARWGGGVDQRSYNEQFF TGCAGTGCTAGATGGGGGGGGGGGGTAGATCAGCGCTCCTACAATGAGCAGTTCTTC
. TRBJ2-4 TRBV7-9 many CASSPQMLAKNIQYF TGTGCCAGCAGCCCCCAAATGCTAGCCAAAAACATTCAGTACTTC
. TRBJ1-6 TRBV15 many CATSRELEGSPLHF TGTGCCACCAGCAGAGAATTAGAGGGTTCACCCCTCCACTTT
. TRBJ1-2 TRBV6-1 many CASSEWGGDGYTF TGTGCCAGCAGTGAATGGGGAGGAGATGGCTACACCTTC
TRBD1 TRBJ1-5 TRBV20-1 . CSAGQGDQPQHF TGCAGTGCAGGACAGGGGGATCAGCCCCAGCATTTT
. TRBJ2-5 TRBV7-2 . CAGSLIGSETQYF TGTGCCGGCAGCTTAATCGGGTCGGAGACCCAGTACTTC
TRBD1 TRBJ2-1 TRBV20-1 . CSARDPFGTGEYNEQFF TGCAGTGCTAGGGACCCCTTCGGGACAGGAGAATACAATGAGCAGTTCTTC
TRBD2 TRBJ2-3 TRBV6-2/TRBV6-3 many CASSYSKASGGISTDTQYF TGTGCCAGCAGTTACTCGAAGGCTAGCGGGGGGATAAGCACAGATACGCAGTATTTT